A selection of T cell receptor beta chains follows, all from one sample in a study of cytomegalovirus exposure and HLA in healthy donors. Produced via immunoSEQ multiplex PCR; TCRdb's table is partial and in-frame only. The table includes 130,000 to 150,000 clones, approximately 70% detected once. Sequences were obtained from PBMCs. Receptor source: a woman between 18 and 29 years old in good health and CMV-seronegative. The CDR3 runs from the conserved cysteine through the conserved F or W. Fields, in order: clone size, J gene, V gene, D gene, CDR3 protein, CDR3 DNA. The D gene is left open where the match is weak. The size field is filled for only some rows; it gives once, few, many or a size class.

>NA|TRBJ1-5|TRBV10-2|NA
CASSDIGTGSNQPQHF
TGCGCCAGCAGTGATATCGGCACAGGGAGCAATCAGCCCCAGCATTTT
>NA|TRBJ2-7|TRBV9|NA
CASTLGPDYYEQYF
TGTGCCAGCACCCTAGGGCCCGACTACTACGAGCAGTACTTC
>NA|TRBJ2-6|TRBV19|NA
CASSPGSSGANVLTF
TGTGCCAGTAGTCCAGGAAGCTCTGGGGCCAACGTCCTGACTTTC
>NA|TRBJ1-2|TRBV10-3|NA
CAISEGALNGYTF
TGTGCCATCAGTGAGGGGGCACTAAATGGCTACACCTTC
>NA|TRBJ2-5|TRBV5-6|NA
CASSWGLDRETQYF
TGTGCCAGCAGCTGGGGACTGGATAGAGAGACCCAGTACTTC
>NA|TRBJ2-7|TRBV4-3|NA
CASSQDWPGPTYEQYF
TGCGCCAGCAGCCAAGATTGGCCAGGTCCAACCTACGAGCAGTACTTC
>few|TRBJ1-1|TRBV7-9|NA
CASSLARAVNTEAFF
TGTGCCAGCAGCTTAGCAAGAGCGGTGAACACTGAAGCTTTCTTT
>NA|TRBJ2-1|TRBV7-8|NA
CASSLLGVGGYEQFF
TGTGCCAGCAGCTTACTTGGGGTAGGGGGATATGAGCAGTTCTTC
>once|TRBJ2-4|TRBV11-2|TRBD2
CASSLMGASGGATNIQYF
TGTGCCAGCAGCCTAATGGGGGCTAGCGGGGGGGCCACAAACATTCAGTACTTC
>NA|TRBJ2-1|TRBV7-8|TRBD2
CASSGWRERGNEQFF
TGTGCCAGCAGCGGCTGGCGGGAGAGGGGCAATGAGCAGTTCTTC
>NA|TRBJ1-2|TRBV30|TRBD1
CAWSGTGDYGYTF
TGTGCCTGGAGTGGGACAGGGGACTATGGCTACACCTTC
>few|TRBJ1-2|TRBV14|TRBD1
CASSPRQGSGYTF
TGTGCCAGCAGCCCGAGACAGGGAAGTGGCTACACCTTC
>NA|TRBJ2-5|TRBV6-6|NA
CASRGREAQYF
TGTGCCAGCAGGGGGCGAGAGGCCCAGTACTTC
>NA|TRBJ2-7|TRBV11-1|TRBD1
CASSSGQGRSYEQYF
TGTGCCAGCAGCTCGGGACAGGGGAGGTCCTACGAGCAGTACTTC
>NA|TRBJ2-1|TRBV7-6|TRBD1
CASSLGLRGLVHNEQFF
TGTGCCAGCAGCTTAGGTCTCAGGGGGCTCGTCCACAATGAGCAGTTCTTC
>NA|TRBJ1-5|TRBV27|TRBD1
CASSSLNRGFSNQPQHF
TGTGCCAGCAGTTCCCTAAACAGGGGATTTAGCAATCAGCCCCAGCATTTT
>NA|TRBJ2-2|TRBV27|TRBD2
CASRLGLAGQGGELFF
TGTGCCAGCAGACTCGGACTAGCGGGACAGGGCGGGGAGCTGTTTTTT
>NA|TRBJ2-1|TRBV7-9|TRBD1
CASSLQGSYNEQFF
TGTGCCAGTAGCTTACAGGGGTCCTACAATGAGCAGTTCTTC
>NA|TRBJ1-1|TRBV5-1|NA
CASSLRGGSNTEAFF
TGCGCCAGCAGCTTAAGGGGGGGATCGAACACTGAAGCTTTCTTT
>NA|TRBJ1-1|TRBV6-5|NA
CASTSSTEAFF
TGTGCCAGCACGTCTAGTACTGAAGCTTTCTTT
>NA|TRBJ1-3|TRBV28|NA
CASSLIGGTIYF
TGTGCCAGCAGTTTAATAGGAGGCACCATATATTTT
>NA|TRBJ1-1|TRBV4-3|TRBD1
CASSQDRNRGAEAFF
TGCGCCAGCAGCCAAGATCGTAACAGGGGGGCCGAAGCTTTCTTT
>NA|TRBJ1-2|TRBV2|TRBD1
CASSDDRVGSNYGYTF
TGTGCCAGCAGTGACGACAGGGTGGGCTCTAACTATGGCTACACCTTC
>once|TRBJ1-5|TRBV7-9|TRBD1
CASSSDRAQPQHF
TGTGCCAGCAGCTCCGACAGGGCGCAGCCCCAGCATTTT
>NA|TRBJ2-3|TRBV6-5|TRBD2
CASSWLAGGLDTQYF
TGTGCCAGCAGTTGGCTAGCGGGAGGGCTGGATACGCAGTATTTT
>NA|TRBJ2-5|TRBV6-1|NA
CASSEHTGSIVRETQYF
TGTGCCAGCAGTGAACATACAGGGAGTATCGTCCGGGAGACCCAGTACTTC
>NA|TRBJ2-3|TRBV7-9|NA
CASKRWGRENTDTQYF
TGTGCCAGCAAGCGATGGGGGCGGGAGAACACAGATACGCAGTATTTT
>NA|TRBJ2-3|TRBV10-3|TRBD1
CAIRGGQGATDTQYF
TGTGCCATCAGGGGAGGACAGGGGGCTACAGATACGCAGTATTTT
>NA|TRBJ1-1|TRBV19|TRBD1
CATTDSDRGETEAFF
TGTGCCACCACTGACTCGGACAGGGGAGAGACTGAAGCCTTCTTT
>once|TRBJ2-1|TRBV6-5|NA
CASSYDPGGSDNEQFF
TGTGCCAGCAGTTACGACCCGGGGGGCTCTGACAATGAGCAGTTCTTC
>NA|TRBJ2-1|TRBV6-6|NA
CASSNLVGGYNEQFF
TGTGCCAGCAGTAATCTAGTGGGGGGATACAATGAGCAGTTCTTC
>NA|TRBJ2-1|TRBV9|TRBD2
CASSAGTSVKGNEQFF
TGTGCCAGCAGCGCGGGGACTAGCGTTAAGGGGAATGAGCAGTTCTTC
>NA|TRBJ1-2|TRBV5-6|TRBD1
CASSLSGTGAWGYTF
TGTGCCAGCAGCCTATCCGGGACAGGGGCTTGGGGCTACACCTTC
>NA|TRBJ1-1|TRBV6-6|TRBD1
CASRRGLENTEAFF
TGTGCCAGCAGGAGGGGGCTGGAGAACACTGAAGCTTTCTTT
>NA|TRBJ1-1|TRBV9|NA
CASSPGHGAFF
TGTGCCAGCAGCCCCGGACACGGAGCTTTCTTT
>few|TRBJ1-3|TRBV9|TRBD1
CASSVRDSLLYF
TGTGCCAGCAGCGTACGGGACAGTCTCTTATATTTT
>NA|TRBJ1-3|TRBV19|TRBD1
CASSPGQGRMYTIYF
TGTGCCAGTAGTCCCGGACAGGGCCGTATGTACACCATATATTTT
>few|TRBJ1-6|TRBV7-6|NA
CASSFAGISPLHF
TGTGCCAGCAGCTTTGCGGGGATTTCACCCCTCCACTTT
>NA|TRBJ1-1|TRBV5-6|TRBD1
CASSVVGQQTRGTEAFF
TGTGCCAGCAGCGTGGTGGGACAGCAGACCCGGGGCACTGAAGCTTTCTTT
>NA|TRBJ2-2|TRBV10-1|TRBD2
CASSPAGSTTGELFF
TGCGCCAGCAGTCCAGCGGGATCCACCACCGGGGAGCTGTTTTTT
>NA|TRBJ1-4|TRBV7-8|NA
CASSLFPRVEGEKLFF
TGTGCCAGCAGCTTATTCCCCCGGGTCGAGGGTGAAAAACTGTTTTTT
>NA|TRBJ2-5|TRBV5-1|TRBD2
CASSLGGSTPQETQYF
TGCGCCAGCAGCTTGGGCGGGAGCACCCCCCAAGAGACCCAGTACTTC
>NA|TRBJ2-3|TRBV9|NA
CASSVAIDSRSSTDTQYF
TGTGCCAGCAGCGTAGCCATTGACAGCCGATCTAGCACAGATACGCAGTATTTT
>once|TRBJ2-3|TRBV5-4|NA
CASSLGQASTDTQYF
TGTGCCAGCAGCTTGGGACAGGCATCCACAGATACGCAGTATTTT
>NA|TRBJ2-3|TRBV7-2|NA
CASNPSSGHRDTQYF
TGTGCCAGCAACCCCTCTTCGGGACACCGGGATACGCAGTATTTT
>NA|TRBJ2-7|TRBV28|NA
CASISSQSYEQYF
TGTGCCAGCATATCCAGTCAGTCCTACGAGCAGTACTTC
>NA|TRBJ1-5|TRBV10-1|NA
CASSEHSNQPQHF
TGCGCCAGCAGTGAACACAGCAATCAGCCCCAGCATTTT
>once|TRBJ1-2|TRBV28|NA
CASRPGYYGYTF
TGTGCCAGCAGACCAGGGTACTATGGCTACACCTTC
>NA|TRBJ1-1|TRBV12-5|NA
CASGFLLQGTSTKSSMNTEAFF
TGTGCTAGTGGTTTTCTTCTCCAGGGGACCAGCACCAAGAGTAGCATGAACACTGAAGCTTTCTTT
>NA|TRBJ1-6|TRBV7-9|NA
CASRAESGSPLHF
TGTGCCAGCCGTGCGGAGTCGGGGTCACCCCTCCACTTT
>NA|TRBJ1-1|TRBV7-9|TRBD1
CASSSTGEWDTEAFF
TGTGCCAGCAGCTCGACAGGGGAGTGGGACACTGAAGCTTTCTTT
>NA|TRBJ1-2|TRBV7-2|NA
CASSFGGWGYTF
TGTGCCAGCAGCTTTGGAGGGTGGGGCTACACCTTC
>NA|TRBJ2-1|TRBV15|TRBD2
CATSRPVGGRAYNEQFF
TGTGCCACCAGCAGACCGGTGGGCGGGAGGGCCTACAATGAGCAGTTCTTC
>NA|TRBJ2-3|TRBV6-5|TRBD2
CASSRLAQDTDTQYF
TGTGCCAGCAGCCGACTAGCGCAAGACACAGATACGCAGTATTTT
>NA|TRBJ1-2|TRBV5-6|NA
CASSLQAYYGYTF
TGTGCCAGCAGCTTGCAAGCATATTATGGCTACACCTTC
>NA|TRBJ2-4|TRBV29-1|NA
CSVPPIIGPSLNIQYF
TGCAGCGTTCCCCCCATCATTGGACCTAGCCTAAACATTCAGTACTTC
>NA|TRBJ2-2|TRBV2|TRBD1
CASSRQGANTGELFF
TGTGCCAGCAGCCGACAGGGGGCGAACACCGGGGAGCTGTTTTTT